This T cell receptor beta chain originates from a study of control samples from healthy donors and cancer patients. The germline V gene encodes CDR1 SGHRS and CDR2 YFSETQ. V lost 4 bases and J 2 bases, leaving 18 bases between the germline ends. The CDR3 has 16 residues. The repertoire was sequenced with immunoSEQ multiplex PCR; TCRdb's copy has only in-frame clones and lacks some. The sample includes about 410,000 clones, more than 80% of them seen just once. Sequenced material: PBMCs. The V call is TRBV5-1, the J call TRBJ1-1, with D possibly TRBD1 on 6 matching bases. This clonotype was sampled from a man in his forties with head and neck cancer. Written as DNA, the CDR3 is TGCGCCAGCAGCACGGGTCCACAGGGCACTAACACTGAAGCTTTCTTT. Amino acid sequence: CASSTGPQGTNTEAFF.